This TCR beta chain derives from a study of OX40 agonist ivuxolimab in advanced cancers. Study in general: Two cutaneous melanoma patients and one hepatocellular carcinoma patient, three in all, had partial responses. General study findings and limits: Certain nonresponding patients likewise had low normalized T-cell clonal expansion. On average, a greater number of expanded clones characterised CD8+ T cells relative to CD4+. CD4+ and CD8+ blood T cells expanded clonally by week 6 at 0.1 to 3.0 mg/kg.

This table comes from immunoSEQ multiplex PCR, and its TCRdb copy is limited to in-frame clones, with some not included. The sample consists of tens of thousands of clones, around 88% of them appearing once. On this clone: The antigen is not known.

Germline CDR1 reads SGHDN; CDR2 reads FVKESK. This CDR3 has 15 residues. Germline trimming cut 4 bases from V and 4 bases from J; bases unmatched to any gene: 5. The sequenced sample was CD4+ or CD8+ T cells sorted from blood, obtained in a trial of the OX40 agonist ivuxolimab. The chain is built from TRBV14 and TRBJ1-4; 8 nucleotides match TRBD1. This TCR was recovered from an adult with an advanced solid tumor such as melanoma, head and neck, liver or kidney cancer. This CDR3 is CASSRRTGNNEKLFF. As DNA, the CDR3 is TGTGCCAGCAGCCGACGGACAGGGAATAATGAAAAACTGTTTTTT.